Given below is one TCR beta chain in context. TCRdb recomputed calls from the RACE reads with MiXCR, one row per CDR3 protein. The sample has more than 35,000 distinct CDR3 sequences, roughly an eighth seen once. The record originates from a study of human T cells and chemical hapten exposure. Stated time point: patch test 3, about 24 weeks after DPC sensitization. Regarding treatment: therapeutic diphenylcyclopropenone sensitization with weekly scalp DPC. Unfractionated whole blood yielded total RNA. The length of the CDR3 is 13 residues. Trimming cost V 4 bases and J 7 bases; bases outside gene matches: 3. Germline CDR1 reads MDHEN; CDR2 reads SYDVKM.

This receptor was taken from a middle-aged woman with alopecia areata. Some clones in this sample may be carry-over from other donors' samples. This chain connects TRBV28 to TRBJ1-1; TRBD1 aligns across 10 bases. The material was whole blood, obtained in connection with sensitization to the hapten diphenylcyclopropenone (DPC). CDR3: CASSSGQGGEAFF. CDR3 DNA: TGTGCCAGCAGTTCCGGACAGGGGGGTGAAGCTTTCTTT.